The 18 T cell receptor beta chains below were found in one sample sequenced in a study of patients and donors after allogeneic stem cell transplantation. TCRdb independently ran MiXCR on the RT-PCR reads; one entry per CDR3 protein. The data contain fewer than 95,000 distinct CDR3 sequences, around 5% of them singletons. The specimen was blood, either unsorted or a sorted T cell fraction (not recorded which). The receptors originated from a human donor who was either an allogeneic HSCT recipient or a stem cell or donor lymphocyte infusion donor (not recorded which). It is not recorded whose cells these are; they may come from a transplant donor.

This clonotype was seen many times. This chain links TRBV23-1 with TRBJ1-5, with D possibly being TRBD1 (6 bases). TRBV23-1 is marked as an open reading frame, function uncertain. The ends were cut back, 6 bases at V and 1 base at J, with 13 bases in the middle. The CDR3 spans 15 residues. The CDR3 DNA follows: TGCGCCAGCAGCCGGGGGCCCAGAAGCAATCAGCCCCAGCATTTT. It yields the protein CASSRGPRSNQPQHF.

This clonotype was counted at least ten times. The chain links TRBV19 to TRBJ2-7; possibly TRBD2 for D (5 bases). The germline CDR1 and CDR2 sequences are LNHDA and SQIVND (reference sequence). This CDR3 contains 14 residues. V gave up 6 bases and J gave up 1 base, with 13 bases separating them. CDR3 amino acids: CASREDGVSYEQYF. CDR3 nucleotides: TGTGCCAGTAGGGAGGATGGGGTTTCCTACGAGCAGTACTTC.

This clonotype appeared many times. The chain is built from TRBV20-1 and TRBJ1-1; D is perhaps TRBD1 (6 bases). Germline V gene data show CDR1 as DFQATT and CDR2 as SNEGSKA (reference sequence). This CDR3 region has 13 residues. V gave up 6 bases and J gave up 9 bases, with 20 bases separating them. Here the CDR3 DNA reads TGCAGTGCCGTAACGGGGGCTGGTATTAAAGCTTTCTTT. It translates to CSAVTGAGIKAFF.

There are many counts of this clonotype. This sequence joins TRBV5-1 and TRBJ2-7; D unclear. Per the germline V gene, CDR1 is SGHRS and CDR2 is YFSETQ. The CDR3 is 16 residues long. The germline V and J ends were trimmed by 2 bases and 2 bases, with 17 bases remaining between them. This CDR3 is CASSFSVNPGPYEQYF. DNA of the CDR3: TGCGCCAGCAGCTTCTCGGTGAACCCGGGCCCCTACGAGCAGTACTTC.

This clonotype was seen a handful of times. The genes are TRBV20-1 and TRBJ2-1, with D hard to call. Trimming left V 3 bases short and J 0 bases short, with 3 bases between. From germline, CDR1 is DFQATT and CDR2 SNEGSKA (reference sequence). The CDR3 is 12 amino acids. CDR3 nucleotides: TGCAGTGCTAGGGGCTCCTACAATGAGCAGTTCTTC. This translates into CSARGSYNEQFF.

This clonotype was recorded at least ten times. V is TRBV20-1 and J is TRBJ1-5; 8 nucleotides match TRBD1. The CDR3 contains 12 residues. J lost 11 bases, V lost 6 bases, and 9 bases had no gene match. Germline V gene lookup returns CDR1 DFQATT and CDR2 SNEGSKA (reference sequence). The CDR3 loop is CSAIDRGEAQHF. CDR3 coding DNA: TGCAGTGCCATAGACAGGGGCGAGGCCCAGCATTTT.

This clonotype showed up many times. The gene calls are TRBV28 and TRBJ1-1, with 9 bases aligning to TRBD1. Trimming at V came to 5 bases and at J to 0 bases, leaving 10 bases not matched to a gene. CDR3 length: 17 residues. Germline lookup yields CDR1 MDHEN and CDR2 SYDVKM. The DNA for the CDR3 is TGTGCCAGCAGTCCTATCATCCGGGACAGGGTGAACACTGAAGCTTTCTTT. This codes for CASSPIIRDRVNTEAFF.

This clonotype appeared a few times. The DNA of the CDR3 is TGTGCCAGCAGCGTAGTGGGGGCGGGGGCCAACGTCCTGACTTTC. Amino acids: CASSVVGAGANVLTF. The rearrangement joins TRBV9 to TRBJ2-6; TRBD1 might be the D (6 bases). This CDR3 contains 15 residues. CDR1 and CDR2 (germline): SGDLS, YYNGEE. The ends were cut back, 0 bases at V and 4 bases at J, with 8 bases in the middle.

In this sample, this clonotype turned up many times. The genes are TRBV29-1 and TRBJ2-1, with 10 bases identical to TRBD1. CDR3 length: 14 amino acids. J was trimmed by 9 bases and V by 5 bases; bases with no gene match: 10. CDR1 is SQVTM and CDR2 is ANQGSEA in the germline V gene. The CDR3: CSVSSGQGVGEQFF. The CDR3 DNA is TGCAGCGTTTCTTCTGGACAGGGGGTCGGTGAGCAGTTCTTC.

This clonotype has at least ten counts. J is TRBJ2-5 and V is TRBV4-2, with TRBD2 as a possible D gene (5 bases). V was cut by 2 bases and J by 5 bases, with 12 bases left in between. The CDR3 has 14 residues. In germline, CDR1 is LGHNA, CDR2 YNFKEQ. CDR3 sequence: CASSQWVAIETQYF. CDR3 bases: TGTGCCAGCAGCCAATGGGTAGCGATCGAGACCCAGTACTTC.

This clonotype was detected many times. The rearrangement links TRBV7-9 to TRBJ2-7, with D perhaps TRBD1 (5 bases). The V gene lost 0 bases and the J gene lost 2 bases, with 11 bases spanning the gap. The length of the CDR3 is 15 residues. The germline V gene has CDR1 SEHNR and CDR2 FQNEAQ (reference sequence). The CDR3 region has the DNA TGTGCCAGCAGCTTAGCCCTGGGGCAGGCCTACGAGCAGTACTTC. Its translation: CASSLALGQAYEQYF.

The V gene is TRBV7-6, the J gene TRBJ2-7, with 9 bases lining up with TRBD2. The trim removed 1 base at V and 1 base at J, leaving 8 bases unmatched. The germline V gene encodes CDR1 SGHVS and CDR2 FNYEAQ. This CDR3 has 17 residues. The CDR3 loop is CASSLVAAGGASYEQYF. Here the CDR3 DNA reads TGTGCCAGCAGCTTAGTGGCGGCGGGAGGGGCTTCCTACGAGCAGTACTTC.

This clonotype has ten or more counts. The rearrangement uses TRBV9 and TRBJ2-5; no reliable D call. This CDR3 comprises 13 residues. The germline CDR1 and CDR2 sequences are SGDLS and YYNGEE. Trimming pared 1 base from V and 5 bases from J, leaving 9 bases between. The CDR3 here is CASSVRLGETQYF. As DNA, the CDR3 is TGTGCCAGCAGCGTACGCCTTGGGGAGACCCAGTACTTC.

There are many counts of this clonotype. This chain uses TRBV2 with TRBJ1-4; no reliable D call. The CDR3 extends over 15 amino acids. Trimming stripped 3 bases from V and 0 bases from J, with 8 bases between. Germline CDR1 is SNHLY and CDR2 is FYNNEI. CDR3 in amino acids: CASSDVGATNEKLFF. DNA of the CDR3: TGTGCCAGCAGTGATGTGGGAGCAACTAATGAAAAACTGTTTTTT.

In this sample, this clonotype turned up many times. V usage is TRBV5-1 and J usage is TRBJ2-1; D may be TRBD1 or TRBD2 (5 bases each). In germline, CDR1 is SGHRS, CDR2 YFSETQ. The CDR3 contains 19 residues. The V gene lost 3 bases and the J gene lost 1 base, with 23 bases spanning the gap. CDR3 coding DNA: TGCGCCAGCAGCTCTTCGCAAAGAGCAGGGAGTGAGTCCTACAATGAGCAGTTCTTC. The encoded protein is CASSSSQRAGSESYNEQFF.

The V gene is TRBV5-1, the J gene TRBJ2-5; TRBD2 matches at 7 bases. Trimming cost V 4 bases and J 1 base; bases outside gene matches: 7. Germline values: CDR1 SGHRS, CDR2 YFSETQ. CDR3 size: 15 residues. The CDR3 loop is CASSPGEGRQETQYF. CDR3 coding DNA: TGCGCCAGCAGCCCCGGGGAGGGCCGCCAAGAGACCCAGTACTTC.

This clonotype has ten or more counts. The rearrangement links TRBV7-3 to TRBJ1-1; D ambiguous. The CDR3 spans 13 residues. Germline assignment: CDR1 SGHTA and CDR2 FQGTGA. V was pared by 2 bases and J by 1 base, with 5 bases between. Here the CDR3 reads CASSLSANTEAFF. The CDR3 DNA reads as TGTGCCAGCAGCTTATCGGCGAACACTGAAGCTTTCTTT.

The chain recombines TRBV6-2 or TRBV6-3 with TRBJ2-5; D uncertain. Trimming took 5 bases from V and 5 from J, leaving 9 bases between them. Germline CDR1 reads MNHEY; CDR2 reads SVGEGT. This CDR3 has 12 residues. CDR3 bases: TGTGCCAGCAGTCCGTCAGACGAGACCCAGTACTTC. Encoded protein: CASSPSDETQYF.